Detailed here is one TCR beta chain. The V and J ends lost 4 bases and 0 bases respectively, with 9 bases between them. This CDR3 comprises 14 residues. CDR1 is SQVTM and CDR2 is ANQGSEA in the germline V gene. The data stem from a study of cytomegalovirus exposure and HLA in healthy donors. Researchers ran the PCR with 60 Vbeta and 13 Jbeta primers. Clones were sequenced by immunoSEQ multiplex PCR, and TCRdb holds only the in-frame ones, with some missing. The sample spans around 65,000 clones; the ten largest clones claim about 16%. The sample taken for sequencing was PBMCs. V is TRBV29-1 and J is TRBJ1-4; a possible D gene is TRBD1 (6 bases). This TCR derives from a boy between 10 and 17 years old in good health and CMV-seronegative. CDR3 bases: TGCAGCGTTGTAGGGGGAGCAACTAATGAAAAACTGTTTTTT. Translating it yields CSVVGGATNEKLFF.